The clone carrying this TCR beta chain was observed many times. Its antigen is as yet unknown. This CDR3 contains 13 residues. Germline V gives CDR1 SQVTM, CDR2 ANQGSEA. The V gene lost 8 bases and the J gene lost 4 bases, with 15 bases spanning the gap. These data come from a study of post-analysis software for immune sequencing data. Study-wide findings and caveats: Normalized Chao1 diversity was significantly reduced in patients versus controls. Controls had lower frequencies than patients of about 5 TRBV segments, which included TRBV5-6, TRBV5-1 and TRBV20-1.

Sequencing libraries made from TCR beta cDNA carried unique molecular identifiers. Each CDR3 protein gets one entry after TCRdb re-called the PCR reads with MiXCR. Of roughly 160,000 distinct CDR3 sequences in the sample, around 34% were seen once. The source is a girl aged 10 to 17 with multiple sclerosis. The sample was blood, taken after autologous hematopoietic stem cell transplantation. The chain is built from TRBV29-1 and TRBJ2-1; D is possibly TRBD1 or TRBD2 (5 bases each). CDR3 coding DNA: TGCAGCTACCCCGGGACGTCGTACAATGAGCAGTTCTTC. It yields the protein CSYPGTSYNEQFF.